Below are 13 T cell receptor beta chains sequenced from a single sample in a study of control samples from healthy donors and cancer patients. Assay: immunoSEQ multiplex PCR; the TCRdb copy retains only in-frame clones and omits some. This table holds 90,000 to 100,000 clones, about 80% found once. Sequenced: blood. All receptors derive from a woman under 40 in good health.

This clone showed up just a few times. V is TRBV10-3 and J is TRBJ1-6; possibly TRBD1 for D (6 bases). The length of the CDR3 is 13 residues. The ends were cut back, 4 bases at V and 9 bases at J, with 10 bases in the middle. CDR1 and CDR2 from the germline V gene are ENHRY and SYGVKD. CDR3 sequence (DNA): TGTGCCATCAGTGGACAGGAAGGTTCACCCCTCCACTTT. This translates into CAISGQEGSPLHF.

The chain joins TRBV7-9 to TRBJ1-3; TRBD1 might be the D (5 bases). The V gene's germline CDR1 is SEHNR and CDR2 FQNEAQ (reference sequence). There are 15 residues in the CDR3. V was pared by 4 bases and J by 2 bases, with 12 bases between. The CDR3 nucleotides are TGTGCCAGCAGCTCTAACCGACAGCCTGGAAACACCATATATTTT. This encodes CASSSNRQPGNTIYF.

The chain links TRBV7-8 to TRBJ1-1; 7 bases fit TRBD1. V gave up 1 base and J gave up 4 bases; unmatched junction bases: 3. The CDR3 runs to 14 residues. Germline loops: CDR1 SGHVS, CDR2 FQNEAQ. CDR3 protein: CASSLVGTVTEAFF. The CDR3 DNA sequence: TGTGCCAGCAGCTTAGTTGGGACAGTCACTGAAGCTTTCTTT. The variable domain in full, with the rest retrieved from reference TRBV7-8 and TRBJ1-1, is GAGVSQSPRYKVAKRGQDVALRCDPISGHVSLFWYQQALGQGPEFLTYFQNEAQLDKSGLPSDRFFAERPEGSVSTLKIQRTQQEDSAVYLCASSLVGTVTEAFFGQGTRLTVV.

In this sample, this clone is medium-sized. The chain recombines TRBV9 with TRBJ1-2, with D uncertain. V was trimmed by 1 base and J by 0 bases, leaving 10 bases between them. CDR3 length equals 15 residues. The V gene's germline CDR1 is SGDLS and CDR2 YYNGEE. CDR3 sequence reads: CASSVNDGTNYGYTF. CDR3 DNA: TGTGCCAGCAGCGTAAACGACGGGACTAACTATGGCTACACCTTC.

This chain connects TRBV5-6 to TRBJ1-2; D ambiguous. The CDR3 has 12 residues. Looked up from germline, CDR1 is SGHDT and CDR2 is YYEEEE. Trimming pared 1 base from V and 5 bases from J, leaving 6 bases between. CDR3 sequence reads: CASSLLGYGYTF. The CDR3 DNA follows: TGTGCCAGCAGCTTGTTGGGATATGGCTACACCTTC. Based on the CDR3 plus reference TRBV5-6 and TRBJ1-2, the full variable domain is DAGVTQSPTHLIKTRGQQVTLRCSPKSGHDTVSWYQQALGQGPQFIFQYYEEEERQRGNFPDRFSGHQFPNYSSELNVNALLLGDSALYLCASSLLGYGYTFGSGTRLTVV.

This clone was observed a few times. This chain connects TRBV7-9 to TRBJ1-1, with 9 nucleotides matching TRBD1. This CDR3 comprises 14 residues. V lost 4 bases to trimming and J lost 5 bases; unmatched junction nucleotides: 5. The germline CDR1 and CDR2 sequences are SEHNR and FQNEAQ (reference sequence). For the CDR3, the DNA is TGTGCCAGCAGCTCAACAGGGGGCCGGACTGAAGCTTTCTTT. Protein product: CASSSTGGRTEAFF.

This chain joins TRBV5-1 and TRBJ2-7; 11 positions agree with TRBD1. The length of the CDR3 is 22 residues. V shed 4 bases, J shed 0 bases, and the junction held 24 bases outside the gene matches. The germline V gene has CDR1 SGHRS and CDR2 YFSETQ. CDR3 DNA: TGCGCCAGCAGCCTGGAGGGTCTGATCGGGACAGGGGGTACCAAAAGCTCCTACGAGCAGTACTTC. This translates into CASSLEGLIGTGGTKSSYEQYF.

The chain is built from TRBV21-1 and TRBJ2-5; TRBD1 was called by the table and not checked on the DNA. TRBV21-1 is deemed a pseudogene. There are 17 residues in the CDR3. The DNA of the CDR3 is TGTGCCAGCAGCAAAGCCCTCCGGACACCCACCTTAGAGACCCAGTACTTC. It specifies CASSKALRTPTLETQYF.

This clone was picked up a small number of times. The chain links TRBV13 to TRBJ1-1; D not resolved. Trimming removed 8 bases from V and 8 bases from J, with 18 bases in between. The CDR3 is 13 residues long. Germline CDR1 is PRHDT and CDR2 is FYEKMQ (reference sequence). The CDR3 loop reads CASDLRGGNEAFF. The DNA of the CDR3 is TGTGCCAGCGACCTGAGAGGAGGGAACGAAGCTTTCTTT.

The chain is built from TRBV4-3 and TRBJ2-1, with 9 bases aligning to TRBD2. The CDR3 is 16 residues long. Germline values: CDR1 LGHNA, CDR2 YSLEER. V gave up 1 base and J gave up 11 bases; unmatched junction bases: 12. CDR3 region: CASSQAGTSPVLQQFF. In DNA form, the CDR3 reads TGCGCCAGCAGCCAAGCCGGGACTAGCCCGGTGTTACAGCAGTTCTTC.

The genes are TRBV11-2 and TRBJ1-5, with a possible D match to TRBD1 (5 bases). Trimming stripped 4 bases from V and 2 bases from J, with 6 bases between. Per germline, CDR1 SGHAT and CDR2 FQNNGV. CDR3 length equals 13 residues. Written as DNA, the CDR3 is TGTGCCAGCAGCTCGGGGGGCAATCAGCCCCAGCATTTT. Translating gives CASSSGGNQPQHF.

The rearrangement links TRBV30 to TRBJ1-2; the D is unclear. The length of the CDR3 is 12 residues. The V end was cut by 4 bases, the J end by 7 bases, with 13 bases between. The germline gives CDR1 GTSNPN, CDR2 SVGIG (reference sequence). DNA for the CDR3: TGTGCCTGGAACCGACGAGGATTTGGCTACACCTTC. Translating gives CAWNRRGFGYTF.

The rearrangement links TRBV19 to TRBJ1-1; D gene uncertain. CDR1 is LNHDA and CDR2 is SQIVND in the germline V gene (reference sequence). CDR3 length equals 14 residues. The germline V and J ends were trimmed by 6 bases and 11 bases, with 22 bases remaining between them. The CDR3 protein is CASSPSGTREWAFF. CDR3 coding DNA: TGTGCCAGTAGCCCCTCCGGCACACGTGAATGGGCTTTCTTT.